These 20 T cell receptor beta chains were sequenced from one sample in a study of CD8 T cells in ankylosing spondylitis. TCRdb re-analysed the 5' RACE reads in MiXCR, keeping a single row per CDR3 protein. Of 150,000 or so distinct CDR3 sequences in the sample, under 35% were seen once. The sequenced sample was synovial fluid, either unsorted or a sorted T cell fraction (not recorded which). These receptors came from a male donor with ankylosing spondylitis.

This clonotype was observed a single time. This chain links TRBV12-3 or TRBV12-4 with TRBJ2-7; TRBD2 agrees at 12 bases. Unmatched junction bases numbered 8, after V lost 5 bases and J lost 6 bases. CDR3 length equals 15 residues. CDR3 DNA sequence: TGTGCCAGCAGTCCTCGACTAGCGGGAGTGGGCGAGCAGTACTTC. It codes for CASSPRLAGVGEQYF.

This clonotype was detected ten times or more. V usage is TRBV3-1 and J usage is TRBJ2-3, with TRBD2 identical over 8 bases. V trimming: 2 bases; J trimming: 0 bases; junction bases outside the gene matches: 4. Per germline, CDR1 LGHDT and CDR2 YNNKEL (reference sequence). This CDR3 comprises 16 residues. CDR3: CASSQSSGKSTDTQYF. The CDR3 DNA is TGTGCCAGCAGCCAAAGTAGCGGGAAGAGCACAGATACGCAGTATTTT.

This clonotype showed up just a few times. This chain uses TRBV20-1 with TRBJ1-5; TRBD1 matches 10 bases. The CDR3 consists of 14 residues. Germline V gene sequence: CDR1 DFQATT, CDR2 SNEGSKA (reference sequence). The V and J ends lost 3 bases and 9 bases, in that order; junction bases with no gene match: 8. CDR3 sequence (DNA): TGCAGTGCTAGGGGGGACAGGGGAGGAGGGCCCCAGCATTTT. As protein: CSARGDRGGGPQHF.

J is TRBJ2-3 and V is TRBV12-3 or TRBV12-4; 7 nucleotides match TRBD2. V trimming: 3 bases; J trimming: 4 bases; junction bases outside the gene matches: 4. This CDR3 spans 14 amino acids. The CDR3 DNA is TGTGCCAGCAGTTTTGGGGGGGAATCAGATACGCAGTATTTT. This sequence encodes CASSFGGESDTQYF.

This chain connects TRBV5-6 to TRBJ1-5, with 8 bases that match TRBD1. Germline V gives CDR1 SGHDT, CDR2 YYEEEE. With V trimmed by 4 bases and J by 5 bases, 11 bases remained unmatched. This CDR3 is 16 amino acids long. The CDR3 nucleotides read TGTGCCAGCAGCCCATCAGGGGGCGGTTTCTATCAGCCCCAGCATTTT. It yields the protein CASSPSGGGFYQPQHF.

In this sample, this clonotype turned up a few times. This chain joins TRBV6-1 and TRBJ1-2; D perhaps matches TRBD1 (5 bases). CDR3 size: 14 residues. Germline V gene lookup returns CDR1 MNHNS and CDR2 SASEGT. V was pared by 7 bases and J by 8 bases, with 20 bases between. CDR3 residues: CASNPAPGGLGYTF. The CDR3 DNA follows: TGTGCCAGCAACCCAGCCCCGGGGGGTTTGGGCTACACCTTC.

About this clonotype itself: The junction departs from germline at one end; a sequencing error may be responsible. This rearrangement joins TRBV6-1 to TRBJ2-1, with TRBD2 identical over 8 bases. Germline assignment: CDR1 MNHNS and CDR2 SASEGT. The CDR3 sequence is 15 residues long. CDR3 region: CASSKAGVAYNEQFF. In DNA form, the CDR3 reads TGTGCCAGCAGTAAAGCGGGAGTTGCTTACAATGAGCAGTTCTTC.

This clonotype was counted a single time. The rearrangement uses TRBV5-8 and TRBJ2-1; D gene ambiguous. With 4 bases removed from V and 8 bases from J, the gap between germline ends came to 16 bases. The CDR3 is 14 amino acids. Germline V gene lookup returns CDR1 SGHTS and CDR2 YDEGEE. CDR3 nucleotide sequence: TGTGCCAGCAGCCACGGACGCCGCGACGATGAGCAGTTCTTC. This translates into CASSHGRRDDEQFF.

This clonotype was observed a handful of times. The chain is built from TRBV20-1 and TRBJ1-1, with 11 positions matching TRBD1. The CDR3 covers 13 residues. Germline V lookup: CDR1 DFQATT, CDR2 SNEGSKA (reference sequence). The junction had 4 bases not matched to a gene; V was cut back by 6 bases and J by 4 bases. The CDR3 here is CSATGQGGTEAFF. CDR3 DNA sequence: TGCAGTGCCACGGGACAGGGGGGCACTGAAGCTTTCTTT.

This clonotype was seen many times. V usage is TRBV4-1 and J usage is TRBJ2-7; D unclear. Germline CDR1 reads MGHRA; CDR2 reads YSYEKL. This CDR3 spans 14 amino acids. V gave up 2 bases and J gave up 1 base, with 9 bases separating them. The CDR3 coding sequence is TGCGCCAGCAGCCAACCGGGCTCGTCCTACGAGCAGTACTTC. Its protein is CASSQPGSSYEQYF.

The CDR3 DNA sequence: TGTGCCAGCAGCCCCCGACCCGGCTCTGGAAACACCATATATTTT. Residues: CASSPRPGSGNTIYF. This sequence joins TRBV7-6 and TRBJ1-3; D gene uncertain. This CDR3 spans 15 amino acids. With 5 bases removed from V and 0 bases from J, the gap between germline ends came to 11 bases. CDR1 and CDR2 from the germline V gene are SGHVS and FNYEAQ.

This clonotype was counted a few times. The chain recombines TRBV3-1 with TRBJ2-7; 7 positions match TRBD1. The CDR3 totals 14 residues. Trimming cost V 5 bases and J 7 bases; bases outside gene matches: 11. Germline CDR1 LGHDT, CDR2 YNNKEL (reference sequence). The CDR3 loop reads CASSSRQGNSEQYF. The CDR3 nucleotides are TGTGCCAGCAGCTCCCGACAGGGTAATAGTGAGCAGTACTTC.

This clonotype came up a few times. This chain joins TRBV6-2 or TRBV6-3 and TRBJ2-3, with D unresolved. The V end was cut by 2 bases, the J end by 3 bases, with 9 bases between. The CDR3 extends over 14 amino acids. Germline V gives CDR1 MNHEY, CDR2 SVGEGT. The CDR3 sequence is CASSYTEVTDTQYF. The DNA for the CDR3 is TGTGCCAGCAGTTACACTGAGGTAACAGATACGCAGTATTTT.

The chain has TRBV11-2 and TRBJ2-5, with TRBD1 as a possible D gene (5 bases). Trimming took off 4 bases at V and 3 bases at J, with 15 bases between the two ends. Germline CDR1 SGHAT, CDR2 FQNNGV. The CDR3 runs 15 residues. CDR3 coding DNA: TGTGCCAGCAGCTCGAATGGGGCGAAAAAAGAGACCCAGTACTTC. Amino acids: CASSSNGAKKETQYF.

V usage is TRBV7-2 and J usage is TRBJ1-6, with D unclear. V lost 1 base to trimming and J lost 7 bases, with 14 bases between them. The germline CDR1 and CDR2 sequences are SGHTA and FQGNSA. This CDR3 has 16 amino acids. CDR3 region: CASSLGGPFINSPLHF. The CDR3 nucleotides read TGTGCCAGCAGCTTAGGAGGGCCTTTCATAAATTCACCCCTCCACTTT.

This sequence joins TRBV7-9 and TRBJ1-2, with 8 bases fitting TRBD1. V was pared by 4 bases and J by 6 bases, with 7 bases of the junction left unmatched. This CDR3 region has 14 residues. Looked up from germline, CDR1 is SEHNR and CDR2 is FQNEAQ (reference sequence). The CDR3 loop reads CASSSRQGKHGYTF. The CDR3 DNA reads TGTGCCAGCAGCTCGCGACAGGGGAAGCATGGCTACACCTTC. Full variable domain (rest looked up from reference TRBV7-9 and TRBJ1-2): DTGVSQNPRHKITKRGQNVTFRCDPISEHNRLYWYRQTLGQGPEFLTYFQNEAQLEKSRLLSDRFSAERPKGSFSTLEIQRTEQGDSAMYLCASSSRQGKHGYTFGSGTRLTVV.

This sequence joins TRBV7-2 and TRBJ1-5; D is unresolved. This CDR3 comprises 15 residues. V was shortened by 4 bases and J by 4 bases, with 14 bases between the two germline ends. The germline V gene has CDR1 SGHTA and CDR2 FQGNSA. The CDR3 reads CASSYDGRGNQPQHF. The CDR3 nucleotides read TGTGCCAGCAGCTATGACGGGCGAGGGAATCAGCCCCAGCATTTT.

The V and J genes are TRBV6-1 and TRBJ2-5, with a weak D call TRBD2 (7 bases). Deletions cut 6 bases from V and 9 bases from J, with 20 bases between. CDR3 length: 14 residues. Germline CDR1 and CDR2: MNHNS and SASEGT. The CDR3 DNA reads TGTGCCAGCAGGAGCGGGGTAGGGGAGGGGGCCCAGTACTTC. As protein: CASRSGVGEGAQYF.

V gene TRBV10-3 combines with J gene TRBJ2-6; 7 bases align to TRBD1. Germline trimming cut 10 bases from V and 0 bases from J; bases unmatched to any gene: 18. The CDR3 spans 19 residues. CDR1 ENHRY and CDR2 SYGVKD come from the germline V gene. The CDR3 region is CATTSPDRELFSGANVLTF. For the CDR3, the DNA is TGTGCCACCACGTCTCCCGACAGGGAACTGTTCTCTGGGGCCAACGTCCTGACTTTC.

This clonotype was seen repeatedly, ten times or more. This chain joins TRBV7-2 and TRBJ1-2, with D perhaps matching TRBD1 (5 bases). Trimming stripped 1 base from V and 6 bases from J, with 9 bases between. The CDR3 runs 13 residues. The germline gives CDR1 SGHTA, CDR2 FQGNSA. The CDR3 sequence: CASSLGREDGYTF. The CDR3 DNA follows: TGTGCCAGCAGCTTAGGCAGGGAGGATGGCTACACCTTC.